This T cell receptor beta chain originates from a study of blood T cell repertoires in COVID-19. Study-wide background: From the United States, Italy and Spain came samples of acute and convalescent COVID-19. T cells, B-cell-depleted T cells, or PBMCs supplied cDNA or gDNA.

Which cohort a participant joined came from the clinical history participants gave. The authors' processing: Amplification from reference gene primers served as the basis for estimated nucleated cell counts. Clones were read by immunoSEQ multiplex PCR, and TCRdb kept only the in-frame ones, dropping some. That table gives V, J and clone size, and the DNA gave D and trimming. The table shows 250,000 to 300,000 clones, with roughly 80% occurring only once. The material sequenced was PBMCs or T cells enriched from blood (not recorded which). The receptor comes from a man in his forties or fifties who had been exposed to COVID-19.

In nucleotides, the CDR3 is TGTGCCAGCAGCTTGGGGGAGTGGGAGGATGGCTACACCTTC. This sequence encodes CASSLGEWEDGYTF. The chain carries TRBV7-9 and TRBJ1-2, with TRBD1 as a possible D gene (5 bases). Trimming shortened V by 3 bases and J by 6 bases, and 14 bases separated the two germline ends. This CDR3 has 14 residues. Germline CDR1 SEHNR, CDR2 FQNEAQ (reference sequence).